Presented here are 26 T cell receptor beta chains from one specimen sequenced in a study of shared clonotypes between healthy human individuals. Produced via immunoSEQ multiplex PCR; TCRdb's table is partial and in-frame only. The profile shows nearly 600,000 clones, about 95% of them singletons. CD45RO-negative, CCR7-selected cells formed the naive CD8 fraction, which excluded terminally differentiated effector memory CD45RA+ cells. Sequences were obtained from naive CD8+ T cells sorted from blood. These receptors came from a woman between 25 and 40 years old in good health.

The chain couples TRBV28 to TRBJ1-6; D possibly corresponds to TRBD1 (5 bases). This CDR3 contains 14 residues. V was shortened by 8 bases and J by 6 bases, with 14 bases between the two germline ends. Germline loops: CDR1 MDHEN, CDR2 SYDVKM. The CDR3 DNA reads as TGTGCCAGCCTCTACGGTGGGGGTAATTCACCCCTCCACTTT. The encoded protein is CASLYGGGNSPLHF.

The CDR3 DNA reads as TGTGCCAGCAGCTTTTTTGGGGCGGGGGAAGATACGCAGTATTTT. Residues: CASSFFGAGEDTQYF. The V gene is TRBV5-6, the J gene TRBJ2-3; 7 nucleotides line up with TRBD2. V shed 2 bases, J shed 5 bases, and the junction held 8 bases outside the gene matches. The length of the CDR3 is 15 residues. Germline V CDR1 and CDR2: SGHDT, YYEEEE.

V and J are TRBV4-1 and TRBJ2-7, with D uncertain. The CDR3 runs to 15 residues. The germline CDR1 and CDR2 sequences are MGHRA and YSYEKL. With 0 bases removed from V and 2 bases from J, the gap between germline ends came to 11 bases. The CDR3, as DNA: TGCGCCAGCAGCCAAGATCATACCGTGACCTACGAGCAGTACTTC. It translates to CASSQDHTVTYEQYF.

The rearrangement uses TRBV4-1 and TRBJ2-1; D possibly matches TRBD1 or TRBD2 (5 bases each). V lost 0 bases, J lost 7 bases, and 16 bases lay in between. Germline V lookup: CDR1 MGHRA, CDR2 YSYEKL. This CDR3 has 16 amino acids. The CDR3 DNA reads TGCGCCAGCAGCCAAGAATGGGGCGAAGCGGATAATGAGCAGTTCTTC. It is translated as CASSQEWGEADNEQFF.

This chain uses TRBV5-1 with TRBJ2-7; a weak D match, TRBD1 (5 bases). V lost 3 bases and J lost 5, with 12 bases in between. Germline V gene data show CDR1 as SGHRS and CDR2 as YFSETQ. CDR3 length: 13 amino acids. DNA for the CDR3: TGCGCCAGCAGCTCCAGGGTTTCCGACGAGCAGTACTTC. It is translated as CASSSRVSDEQYF. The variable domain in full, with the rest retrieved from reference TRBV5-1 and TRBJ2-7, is KAGVTQTPRYLIKTRGQQVTLSCSPISGHRSVSWYQQTPGQGLQFLFEYFSETQRNKGNFPGRFSGRQFSNSRSEMNVSTLELGDSALYLCASSSRVSDEQYFGPGTRLTVT.

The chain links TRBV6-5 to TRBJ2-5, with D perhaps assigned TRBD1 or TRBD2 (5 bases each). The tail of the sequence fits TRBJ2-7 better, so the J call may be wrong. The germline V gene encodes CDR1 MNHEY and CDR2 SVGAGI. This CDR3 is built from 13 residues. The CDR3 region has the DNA TGTGCCAGCAGTTACGGGGGCTCCTACGAGCAGTACTTC. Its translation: CASSYGGSYEQYF.

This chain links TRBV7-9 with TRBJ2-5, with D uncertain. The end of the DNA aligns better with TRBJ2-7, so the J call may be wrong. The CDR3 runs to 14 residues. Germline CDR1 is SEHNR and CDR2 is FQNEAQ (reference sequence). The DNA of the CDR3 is TGTGCCAGCAGCTTAGTTGGCAGCTCCTACGAGCAGTACTTC. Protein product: CASSLVGSSYEQYF.

CDR3 region: CASSRSGTLYYEQYF. CDR3 DNA: TGTGCCAGCAGCCGATCCGGGACTCTGTACTACGAGCAGTACTTC. The rearrangement links TRBV14 to TRBJ2-7; the D gene is possibly TRBD2 (6 bases). The CDR3 runs 15 residues. CDR1 and CDR2 from the germline V gene are SGHDN and FVKESK. V was pared by 4 bases and J by 3 bases, with 16 bases between.

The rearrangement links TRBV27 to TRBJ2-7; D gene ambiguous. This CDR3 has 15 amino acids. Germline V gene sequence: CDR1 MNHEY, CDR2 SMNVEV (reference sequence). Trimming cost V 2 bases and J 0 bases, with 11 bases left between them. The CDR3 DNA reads TGTGCCAGCAGTTTACGGGCCAGAGGCTCCTACGAGCAGTACTTC. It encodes CASSLRARGSYEQYF.

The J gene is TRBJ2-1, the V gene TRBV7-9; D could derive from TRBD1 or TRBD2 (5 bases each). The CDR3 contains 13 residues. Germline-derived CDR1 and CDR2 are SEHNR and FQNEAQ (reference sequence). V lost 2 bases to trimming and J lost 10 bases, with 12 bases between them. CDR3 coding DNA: TGTGCCAGCAGCTTATCAGGGAGCCTGGAGCAGTTCTTC. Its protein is CASSLSGSLEQFF.

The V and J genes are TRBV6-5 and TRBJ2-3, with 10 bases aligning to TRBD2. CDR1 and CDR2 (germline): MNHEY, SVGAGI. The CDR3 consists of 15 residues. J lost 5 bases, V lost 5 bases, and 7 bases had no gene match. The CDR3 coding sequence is TGTGCCAGCAGTCCAGGAGCGGGAGGGGTAGATACGCAGTATTTT. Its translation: CASSPGAGGVDTQYF.

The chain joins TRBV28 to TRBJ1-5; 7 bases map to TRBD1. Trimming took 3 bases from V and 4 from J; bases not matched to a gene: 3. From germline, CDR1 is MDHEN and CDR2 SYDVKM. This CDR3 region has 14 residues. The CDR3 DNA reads TGTGCCAGCAGTTTTGACAGGGTTAATCAGCCCCAGCATTTT. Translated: CASSFDRVNQPQHF.

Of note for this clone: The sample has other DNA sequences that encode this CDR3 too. The DNA of the CDR3 is TGTGCCAGCAGCTCAGGGACCGAAGCTTTCTTT. Translation: CASSSGTEAFF. The V call is TRBV7-9, the J call TRBJ1-1; D is perhaps TRBD1 (5 bases). V was clipped by 4 bases and J by 8 bases, with 8 bases between them. Germline lookup yields CDR1 SEHNR and CDR2 FQNEAQ (reference sequence). This CDR3 has 11 residues.

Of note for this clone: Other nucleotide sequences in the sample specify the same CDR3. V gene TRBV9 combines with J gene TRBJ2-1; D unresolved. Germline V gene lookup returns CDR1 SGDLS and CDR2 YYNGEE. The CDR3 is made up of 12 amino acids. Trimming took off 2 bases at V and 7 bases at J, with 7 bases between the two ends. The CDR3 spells CASSVSGNEQFF. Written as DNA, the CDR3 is TGTGCCAGCAGCGTTTCTGGGAATGAGCAGTTCTTC.

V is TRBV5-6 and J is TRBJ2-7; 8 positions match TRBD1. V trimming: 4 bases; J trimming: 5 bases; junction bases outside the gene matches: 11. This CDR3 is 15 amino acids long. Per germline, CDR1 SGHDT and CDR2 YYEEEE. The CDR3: CASSGAGTGTHEQYF. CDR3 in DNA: TGTGCCAGCAGCGGTGCCGGGACAGGTACCCACGAGCAGTACTTC.

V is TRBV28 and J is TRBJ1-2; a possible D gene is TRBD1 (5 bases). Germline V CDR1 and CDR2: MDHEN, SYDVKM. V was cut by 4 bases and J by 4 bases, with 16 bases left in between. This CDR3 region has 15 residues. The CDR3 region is CASSWGDTAGYGYTF. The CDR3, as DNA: TGTGCCAGCAGTTGGGGGGATACAGCTGGCTATGGCTACACCTTC.

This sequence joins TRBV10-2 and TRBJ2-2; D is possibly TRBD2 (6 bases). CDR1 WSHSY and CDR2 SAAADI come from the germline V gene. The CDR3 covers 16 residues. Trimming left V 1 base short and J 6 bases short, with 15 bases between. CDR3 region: CASSEWATRGSGELFF. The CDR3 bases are TGCGCCAGCAGTGAGTGGGCCACCCGGGGGTCCGGGGAGCTGTTTTTT.

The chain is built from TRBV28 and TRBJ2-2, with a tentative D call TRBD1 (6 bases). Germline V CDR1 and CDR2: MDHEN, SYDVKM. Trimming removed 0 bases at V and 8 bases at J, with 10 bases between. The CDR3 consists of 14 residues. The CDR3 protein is CASSLWGAQGELFF. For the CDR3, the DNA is TGTGCCAGCAGTTTATGGGGGGCGCAGGGGGAGCTGTTTTTT.

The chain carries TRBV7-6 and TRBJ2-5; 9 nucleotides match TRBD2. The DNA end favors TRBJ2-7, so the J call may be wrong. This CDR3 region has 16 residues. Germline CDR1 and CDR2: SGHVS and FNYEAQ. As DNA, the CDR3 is TGTGCCAGCAGCCGGAGCGGTGGCGCGGGAGGGCACGAGCAGTACTTC. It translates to CASSRSGGAGGHEQYF.

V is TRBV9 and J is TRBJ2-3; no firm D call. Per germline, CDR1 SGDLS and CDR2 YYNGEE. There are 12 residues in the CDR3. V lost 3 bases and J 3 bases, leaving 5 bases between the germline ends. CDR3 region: CASSGGTDTQYF. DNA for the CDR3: TGTGCCAGCAGCGGGGGTACAGATACGCAGTATTTT. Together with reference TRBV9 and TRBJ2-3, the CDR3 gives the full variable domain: DSGVTQTPKHLITATGQRVTLRCSPRSGDLSVYWYQQSLDQGLQFLIQYYNGEERAKGNILERFSAQQFPDLHSELNLSSLELGDSALYFCASSGGTDTQYFGPGTRLTVL.

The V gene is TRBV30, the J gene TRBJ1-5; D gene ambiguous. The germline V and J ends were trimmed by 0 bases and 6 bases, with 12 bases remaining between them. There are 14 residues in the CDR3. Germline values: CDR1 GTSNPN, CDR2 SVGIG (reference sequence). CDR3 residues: CAWSVVGQAQPQHF. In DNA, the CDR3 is TGTGCCTGGAGTGTTGTGGGTCAGGCTCAGCCCCAGCATTTT.

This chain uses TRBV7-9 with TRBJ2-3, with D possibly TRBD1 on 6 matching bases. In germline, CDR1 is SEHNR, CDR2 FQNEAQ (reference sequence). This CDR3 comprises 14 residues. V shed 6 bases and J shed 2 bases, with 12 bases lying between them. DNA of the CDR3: TGTGCCAGCAGTCACGGACAGATCACAGATACGCAGTATTTT. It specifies CASSHGQITDTQYF. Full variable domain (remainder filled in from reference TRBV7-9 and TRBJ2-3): DTGVSQNPRHKITKRGQNVTFRCDPISEHNRLYWYRQTLGQGPEFLTYFQNEAQLEKSRLLSDRFSAERPKGSFSTLEIQRTEQGDSAMYLCASSHGQITDTQYFGPGTRLTVL.

CDR3 in amino acids: CASSKGGRGYEQYF. The CDR3 DNA follows: TGTGCCAGTAGTAAGGGCGGGAGAGGCTACGAGCAGTACTTC. The chain links TRBV19 to TRBJ2-7, with TRBD2 matching 7 bases. V was pared by 4 bases and J by 3 bases, with 6 bases of the junction left unmatched. Germline assignment: CDR1 LNHDA and CDR2 SQIVND (reference sequence). There are 14 residues in the CDR3.

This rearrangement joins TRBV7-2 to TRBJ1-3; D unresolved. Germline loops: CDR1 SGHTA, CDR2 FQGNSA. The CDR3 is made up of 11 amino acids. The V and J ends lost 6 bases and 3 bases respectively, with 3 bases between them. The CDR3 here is CASRRGNTIYF. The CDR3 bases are TGTGCCAGCAGGCGTGGAAACACCATATATTTT.

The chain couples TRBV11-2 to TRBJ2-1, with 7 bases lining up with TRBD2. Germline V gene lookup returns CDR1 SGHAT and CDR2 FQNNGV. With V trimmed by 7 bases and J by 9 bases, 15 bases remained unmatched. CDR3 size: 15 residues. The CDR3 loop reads CASNQWGGPAGEQFF. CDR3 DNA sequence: TGTGCCAGCAACCAGTGGGGGGGACCAGCCGGTGAGCAGTTCTTC. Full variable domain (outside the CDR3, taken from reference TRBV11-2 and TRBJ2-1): EAGVAQSPRYKIIEKRQSVAFWCNPISGHATLYWYQQILGQGPKLLIQFQNNGVVDDSQLPKDRFSAERLKGVDSTLKIQPAKLEDSAVYLCASNQWGGPAGEQFFGPGTRLTVL.

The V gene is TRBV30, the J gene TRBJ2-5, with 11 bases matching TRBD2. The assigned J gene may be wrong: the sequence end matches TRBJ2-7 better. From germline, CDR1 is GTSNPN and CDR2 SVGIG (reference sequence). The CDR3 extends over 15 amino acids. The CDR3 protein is CAWDRTSGFSYEQYF. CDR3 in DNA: TGTGCCTGGGACAGGACTAGCGGGTTCTCCTACGAGCAGTACTTC.